Following are 5 T cell receptor beta chains from one sample sequenced in a study of cytomegalovirus exposure and HLA in healthy donors. PCR involved 60 Vbeta and 13 Jbeta primers. TCRdb's table, derived via immunoSEQ multiplex PCR, lists solely in-frame clones and lacks some. The sample lists about 140,000 clones, over 75% occurring once. The specimen was PBMCs. All receptors come from a female donor in good health and CMV-seronegative.

This sequence joins TRBV29-1 and TRBJ2-1; TRBD2 aligns across 7 bases. The CDR3 totals 12 residues. CDR1 is SQVTM, CDR2 ANQGSEA, per germline. J was trimmed by 8 bases and V by 4 bases; bases with no gene match: 5. CDR3 loop: CSVGEGGHEQFF. Here the CDR3 DNA reads TGCAGCGTTGGGGAGGGAGGCCATGAGCAGTTCTTC.

In this sample, this clone turned up a few times. This chain joins TRBV6-1 and TRBJ1-1, with D unclear. V was clipped by 7 bases and J by 0 bases, with 9 bases between them. CDR1 and CDR2 (germline): MNHNS, SASEGT. The CDR3 runs 13 residues. The DNA for the CDR3 is TGTGCCAGCAAGGCGGGAATGAACACTGAAGCTTTCTTT. Protein sequence: CASKAGMNTEAFF.

V and J are TRBV19 and TRBJ2-5; a possible D gene is TRBD1 (5 bases). The CDR3 contains 14 residues. Germline loops: CDR1 LNHDA, CDR2 SQIVND (reference sequence). V was pared by 6 bases and J by 2 bases, with 13 bases between. The CDR3 DNA reads as TGTGCCAGTAGCGACAGTTACGGACAAGAGACCCAGTACTTC. It translates to CASSDSYGQETQYF.

This clone was seen just once. The chain is built from TRBV29-1 and TRBJ1-2; 8 nucleotides match TRBD1. V shed 5 bases, J shed 6 bases, and the junction held 8 bases outside the gene matches. The CDR3 runs to 13 residues. Germline loops: CDR1 SQVTM, CDR2 ANQGSEA. This CDR3 is CSVTGTGDNGYTF. DNA of the CDR3: TGCAGCGTTACCGGGACAGGTGATAATGGCTACACCTTC. Full variable domain (rest looked up from reference TRBV29-1 and TRBJ1-2): SAVISQKPSRDICQRGTSLTIQCQVDSQVTMMFWYRQQPGQSLTLIATANQGSEATYESGFVIDKFPISRPNLTFSTLTVSNMSPEDSSIYLCSVTGTGDNGYTFGSGTRLTVV.

The V call is TRBV5-1, the J call TRBJ1-1, with 7 bases identical to TRBD1. Germline V gives CDR1 SGHRS, CDR2 YFSETQ. The CDR3 covers 16 residues. Trimming took 6 bases from V and 1 from J; bases not matched to a gene: 12. The CDR3 DNA reads TGCGCCAGCACCCCATGGGGGACAGAACAGAACACTGAAGCTTTCTTT. As protein: CASTPWGTEQNTEAFF.